This T cell receptor beta chain originates from a study of cytomegalovirus exposure and HLA in healthy donors. Whole-study results and caveats: Common viral pathogens (according to a later analysis) appeared linked to several of the most significant clusters. Highly shared variants forming one cluster were likely a sequencing artifact.

A word on this clone: Its specificity is not known.

Germline lookup yields CDR1 MNHEY and CDR2 SMNVEV (reference sequence). Trimming pared 6 bases from V and 4 bases from J, leaving 14 bases between. This CDR3 has 14 residues. The PCR ran on 60 Vbeta and 13 Jbeta primers. Method: immunoSEQ multiplex PCR; TCRdb's copy keeps in-frame clones and lacks some. The sample gives roughly 150,000 clones, about 85% of which show up once; around 2% is in the top ten. The receptor was derived from a woman younger than 35 in good health and CMV-seronegative. The material sequenced was PBMCs. The chain recombines TRBV27 with TRBJ2-3; no firm D call. CDR3 coding DNA: TGTGCCAGCAGCACATCGCTGGCATCAGATACGCAGTATTTT. Translated: CASSTSLASDTQYF.